The 27 T cell receptor beta chains below all came from one sample that was sequenced in a study of blood T cell repertoires in COVID-19. Repertoires were generated with immunoSEQ multiplex PCR, while TCRdb's copy carries only in-frame clones and drops some. Of about 170,000 clones listed, roughly 84% were seen once; the top ten hold approximately 11%. Specimen: peripheral blood. The receptors derive from a man aged 70 or older with active or convalescent COVID-19.

CDR3 in DNA: TGTGCCAGCAGCCGTATACAAGAGACCCAGTACTTC. Translation gives CASSRIQETQYF. This rearrangement joins TRBV7-2 to TRBJ2-5; D not certain. From germline, CDR1 is SGHTA and CDR2 FQGNSA. There are 12 residues in the CDR3. Trimming cost V 5 bases and J 2 bases, with 6 bases left between them.

This clone is a singleton in its sample. V is TRBV29-1 and J is TRBJ2-1; 8 bases map to TRBD2. Germline V gives CDR1 SQVTM, CDR2 ANQGSEA. There are 13 residues in the CDR3. The ends lost 5 bases at V and 7 bases at J; junction bases unmatched: 7. CDR3 nucleotide sequence: TGCAGCGTTTACCCCGGGGGGGTTAATGAGCAGTTCTTC. Translating gives CSVYPGGVNEQFF.

The V call is TRBV6-1, the J call TRBJ1-5; D unresolved. V lost 3 bases and J lost 2, with 14 bases in between. Germline CDR1 is MNHNS and CDR2 is SASEGT. The CDR3 consists of 16 residues. The CDR3 nucleotides are TGTGCCAGCAGTGATCGGGCGGGTATTCGCAATCAGCCCCAGCATTTT. This gives the protein CASSDRAGIRNQPQHF.

This chain links TRBV7-2 with TRBJ1-2; D remains ambiguous. This CDR3 has 14 amino acids. V gave up 2 bases and J gave up 6 bases, with 13 bases separating them. In germline, CDR1 is SGHTA, CDR2 FQGNSA. This CDR3 is CASSLNGLSDGYTF. The DNA of the CDR3 is TGTGCCAGCAGCTTAAACGGACTCTCAGATGGCTACACCTTC.

The chain has TRBV6-1 and TRBJ1-6; TRBD1 might be the D (5 bases). The germline CDR1 and CDR2 sequences are MNHNS and SASEGT. V was clipped by 3 bases and J by 3 bases, with 12 bases between them. This CDR3 comprises 16 residues. CDR3 region: CASSESGGVYNSPLHF. The CDR3 region has the DNA TGTGCCAGCAGTGAGTCCGGGGGAGTCTATAATTCACCCCTCCACTTT.

V usage is TRBV7-9 and J usage is TRBJ2-1; TRBD2 aligns across 12 bases. The CDR3 has 14 amino acids. Germline assignment: CDR1 SEHNR and CDR2 FQNEAQ (reference sequence). With V trimmed by 5 bases and J by 5 bases, 1 base remained unmatched. CDR3 sequence: CASSASGGDNEQFF. The CDR3 DNA reads as TGTGCCAGCAGCGCTAGCGGGGGGGACAATGAGCAGTTCTTC.

The chain employs TRBV24-1 and TRBJ2-1; 10 nucleotides line up with TRBD2. CDR3 length equals 17 residues. CDR1 KGHDR and CDR2 SFDVKD come from the germline V gene. Trimming took 0 bases from V and 0 from J; bases not matched to a gene: 1. The CDR3 bases are TGTGCCACCAGTGATTTGACTAGCGGGGTCTCCTACAATGAGCAGTTCTTC. Its protein product is CATSDLTSGVSYNEQFF.

The CDR3 here is CASSGGPSTEAFF. CDR3 nucleotides: TGCGCCAGCAGTGGGGGCCCGAGCACTGAAGCTTTCTTT. The genes are TRBV10-1 and TRBJ1-1; D perhaps matches TRBD1 (5 bases). The V and J ends lost 4 bases and 4 bases respectively, with 10 bases between them. The CDR3 extends over 13 amino acids. Per the germline V gene, CDR1 is WNHNN and CDR2 is SYGVQD (reference sequence).

This clone was found a few times. DNA for the CDR3: TGTGCCAGCTCACCACGGCTCGGGAAAACCTACGAGCAGTACTTC. This gives the protein CASSPRLGKTYEQYF. The chain employs TRBV18 and TRBJ2-7; weak D call: TRBD2 (5 bases). V shed 1 base and J shed 2 bases, with 12 bases lying between them. The CDR3 has 15 residues. CDR1 and CDR2 (germline): KGHSH, LQKENI.

This clone was seen more than once but under ten times. The chain links TRBV2 to TRBJ2-7; perhaps TRBD2 as D (6 bases). Germline V lookup: CDR1 SNHLY, CDR2 FYNNEI. The CDR3 runs to 15 residues. The V end lost 5 bases, the J end lost 5 bases, and 19 bases lay between the germline ends. The CDR3, as DNA: TGTGCCAGCAGTCTGCCTCGTTACCCGGGGGACGAGCAGTACTTC. This encodes CASSLPRYPGDEQYF. Full variable domain (outside the CDR3, taken from reference TRBV2 and TRBJ2-7): EPEVTQTPSHQVTQMGQEVILRCVPISNHLYFYWYRQILGQKVEFLVSFYNNEISEKSEIFDDQFSVERPDGSNFTLKIRSTKLEDSAMYFCASSLPRYPGDEQYFGPGTRLTVT.

This clone has a handful of counts. The J gene is TRBJ1-1, the V gene TRBV29-1; perhaps TRBD1 as D (5 bases). The CDR3 extends over 11 amino acids. V lost 4 bases and J 3 bases, leaving 6 bases between the germline ends. CDR1 is SQVTM and CDR2 is ANQGSEA in the germline V gene. CDR3 sequence (DNA): TGCAGCGTTGGGGGGGACACTGAAGCTTTCTTT. It codes for CSVGGDTEAFF.

This clone was seen only once. The same CDR3 also results from other DNA sequences found in this sample. The chain combines TRBV9 with TRBJ1-1, with D hard to call. This CDR3 contains 13 residues. The germline V and J ends were trimmed by 4 bases and 1 base, with 8 bases remaining between them. Germline-derived CDR1 and CDR2 are SGDLS and YYNGEE. This CDR3 is CASSPRQNTEAFF. The CDR3 nucleotides read TGTGCCAGCAGCCCAAGACAGAACACTGAAGCTTTCTTT.

V and J are TRBV11-2 and TRBJ2-5, with a tentative D call TRBD1 (6 bases). From germline, CDR1 is SGHAT and CDR2 FQNNGV. The CDR3 sequence is 13 residues long. The V end was cut by 8 bases, the J end by 1 base, with 11 bases between. This CDR3 is CASVRGSQETQYF. The CDR3 nucleotides are TGTGCCAGCGTAAGGGGGAGCCAAGAGACCCAGTACTTC.

The chain links TRBV12-3 or TRBV12-4 to TRBJ1-1; D ambiguous. The CDR3 runs to 12 residues. V was pared by 2 bases and J by 10 bases, with 11 bases between. CDR3: CASSLIVGRAFF. The CDR3, as DNA: TGTGCCAGCAGTTTAATTGTGGGGAGAGCTTTCTTT.

This chain connects TRBV9 to TRBJ1-1; 9 bases line up with TRBD1. This CDR3 contains 18 residues. Looked up from germline, CDR1 is SGDLS and CDR2 is YYNGEE. V shed 3 bases and J 3 bases; nucleotides not matched to a gene: 15. The CDR3 reads CASSAGDRGWVSYTEAFF. The CDR3 region has the DNA TGTGCCAGCAGCGCAGGAGACAGGGGGTGGGTAAGTTACACTGAAGCTTTCTTT.

The chain combines TRBV5-1 with TRBJ2-2; no clear D gene. The ends were cut back, 0 bases at V and 8 bases at J, with 20 bases in the middle. The CDR3 is 17 residues long. Germline-derived CDR1 and CDR2 are SGHRS and YFSETQ. The CDR3 protein is CASSLVPTLLSPGELFF. The DNA of the CDR3 is TGCGCCAGCAGCTTGGTGCCTACACTACTCTCCCCGGGGGAGCTGTTTTTT.

The V and J genes are TRBV6-6 and TRBJ2-7; 9 positions match TRBD1. The CDR3 consists of 15 residues. The V gene end was trimmed by 2 bases and the J gene end by 3 bases; junction bases not matched to a gene: 5. From germline, CDR1 is MNHNY and CDR2 SVGAGI (reference sequence). CDR3 sequence: CASSYRGTGIYEQYF. The DNA of the CDR3 is TGTGCCAGCAGTTACCGAGGGACAGGGATCTACGAGCAGTACTTC.

The chain couples TRBV7-9 to TRBJ1-1; a possible D gene is TRBD1 (5 bases). Trimming pared 5 bases from V and 0 bases from J, leaving 19 bases between. The CDR3 totals 17 residues. In germline, CDR1 is SEHNR, CDR2 FQNEAQ (reference sequence). CDR3 sequence (DNA): TGTGCCAGCAGCCCCGGGACTTCCCCTTGGATGAACACTGAAGCTTTCTTT. As protein: CASSPGTSPWMNTEAFF.

The chain joins TRBV27 to TRBJ2-1; possible D gene TRBD2, 5 bases. Germline CDR1 and CDR2: MNHEY and SMNVEV (reference sequence). The CDR3 length is 13 residues. The ends were cut back, 1 base at V and 7 bases at J, with 8 bases in the middle. This chain's CDR3 is CASSLWGVNEQFF. In DNA form, the CDR3 reads TGTGCCAGCAGTTTATGGGGAGTGAATGAGCAGTTCTTC.

This rearrangement joins TRBV10-3 to TRBJ1-6; D is ambiguous. Germline CDR1 ENHRY, CDR2 SYGVKD. This CDR3 spans 12 amino acids. V was clipped by 4 bases and J by 6 bases, with 4 bases between them. The CDR3 DNA reads as TGTGCCATCAGTGGTATTAATTCACCCCTCCACTTT. Translating it yields CAISGINSPLHF.

The rearrangement joins TRBV11-2 to TRBJ1-2, with TRBD1 matching 9 bases. The germline gives CDR1 SGHAT, CDR2 FQNNGV. This CDR3 region has 16 residues. V shed 0 bases and J 5 bases; nucleotides not matched to a gene: 7. For the CDR3, the DNA is TGTGCCAGCAGCTTAGATTGGAGGGGACAGGGTTATGGCTACACCTTC. It is translated as CASSLDWRGQGYGYTF.

The V and J genes are TRBV4-3 and TRBJ2-1, with D perhaps TRBD2 (5 bases). Germline V gives CDR1 LGHNA, CDR2 YSLEER. The CDR3 covers 17 residues. The V end lost 1 base, the J end lost 0 bases, and 13 bases lay between the germline ends. For the CDR3, the DNA is TGCGCCAGCAGCCAAGGTGGGCGGGCTAGCTCCTACAATGAGCAGTTCTTC. It specifies CASSQGGRASSYNEQFF.

The genes are TRBV5-6 and TRBJ1-1; no firm D call. V was shortened by 4 bases and J by 11 bases, with 24 bases between the two germline ends. The CDR3 is 15 amino acids. Germline loops: CDR1 SGHDT, CDR2 YYEEEE. CDR3 bases: TGTGCCAGCAGCCCAAATATTTTGGTCGGGAGTATGGCTTTCTTT. Its translation: CASSPNILVGSMAFF.

The V and J genes are TRBV2 and TRBJ2-1; 8 bases map to TRBD2. The CDR3 consists of 15 residues. Germline loops: CDR1 SNHLY, CDR2 FYNNEI. V lost 5 bases and J lost 6; bases outside the gene matches: 9. The CDR3 protein is CASSPESGGGNEQFF. The CDR3 DNA reads as TGTGCCAGCAGTCCCGAGAGCGGGGGAGGCAATGAGCAGTTCTTC.

The chain joins TRBV7-6 to TRBJ1-4; the D gene is possibly TRBD1 (6 bases). The CDR3 has 16 residues. V was trimmed by 2 bases and J by 7 bases, leaving 17 bases between them. CDR1 is SGHVS and CDR2 is FNYEAQ in the germline V gene. DNA for the CDR3: TGTGCCAGCAGCTTAAATCCCCCGATAGGGGGTGAAAAACTGTTTTTT. As protein: CASSLNPPIGGEKLFF.

This clone was recorded only once. This rearrangement joins TRBV5-4 to TRBJ2-5; TRBD2 matches 10 bases. CDR1 and CDR2 (germline): SGHNT, YYREEE (reference sequence). This CDR3 comprises 16 residues. Trimming cost V 0 bases and J 5 bases; bases outside gene matches: 7. The DNA for the CDR3 is TGTGCCAGCAGCTTGGGGCTAGCGGGAGCCAGGGAGACCCAGTACTTC. Translated: CASSLGLAGARETQYF.

J is TRBJ2-1 and V is TRBV15, with 11 bases matching TRBD2. The V gene end was trimmed by 0 bases and the J gene end by 3 bases; junction bases not matched to a gene: 1. The CDR3 has 16 amino acids. The germline CDR1 and CDR2 sequences are LNHNV and YYDKDF (reference sequence). The CDR3 DNA reads TGTGCCACCAGCAGAGAACTAGCGGGGGACTACAATGAGCAGTTCTTC. Protein: CATSRELAGDYNEQFF.